The rows below give T cell receptor beta chains drawn from one sample of a study of cytomegalovirus exposure and HLA in healthy donors. The protocol was immunoSEQ multiplex PCR, while the TCRdb copy is restricted to in-frame clones and leaves out a portion. The table records 130,000 to 150,000 clones, 80% to 90% of them present only once. Sequencing was done on a sample of PBMCs. These receptors were collected from a woman under 30 in good health and CMV-seropositive. Both conserved end residues are part of each CDR3. D genes are given only for firm matches. Only part of the rows carry a size: once, few, many, or a class if the clone is expanded.

j_call	v_call	cdr3_length	clone_size	d_call	cdr3_aa	cdr3_nt
TRBJ1-1	TRBV28	16	-	TRBD1	CASSLLFPGGSTEAFF	TGTGCCAGCAGTTTACTCTTCCCAGGGGGTAGCACTGAAGCTTTCTTT
TRBJ1-4	TRBV4-3	16	-	-	CASSQEPTILYEKLFF	TGCGCCAGCAGCCAAGAGCCCACAATTTTGTATGAAAAACTGTTTTTT
TRBJ1-1	TRBV6-1	14	-	TRBD1	CASITGGLGSEAFF	TGTGCCAGCATCACAGGGGGCTTGGGGTCTGAAGCTTTCTTT
TRBJ1-2	TRBV4-1	14	-	TRBD1	CASSQERTGRGYTF	TGCGCCAGCAGCCAAGAAAGGACAGGGAGGGGCTACACCTTC
TRBJ2-1	TRBV4-2	15	-	TRBD2	CASSPGLAGNNEQFF	TGTGCCAGCAGCCCGGGACTAGCGGGAAACAATGAGCAGTTCTTC
TRBJ1-4	TRBV5-4	17	-	-	CASSLGARGGDNEKLFF	TGTGCCAGCAGCTTGGGGGCTCGAGGGGGTGATAATGAAAAACTGTTTTTT
TRBJ2-5	TRBV4-1	12	-	-	CASSQDRQTQYF	TGCGCCAGCAGCCAGGACAGACAGACCCAGTACTTC
TRBJ1-6	TRBV28	16	-	-	CASSLTRVARYSPLHF	TGTGCCAGCAGTTTAACCAGGGTCGCCAGGTATTCACCCCTCCACTTT
TRBJ2-3	TRBV9	13	-	-	CASRTPGADTQYF	TGTGCCAGCAGAACCCCCGGGGCAGATACGCAGTATTTT
TRBJ2-3	TRBV5-1	17	-	-	CASSSIQGGLGTDTQYF	TGCGCCAGCAGCTCGATCCAGGGGGGTCTCGGAACAGATACGCAGTATTTT
TRBJ1-1	TRBV30	15	-	-	CAWSVIKGVEGLAFF	TGTGCCTGGAGTGTAATTAAGGGAGTTGAGGGTCTAGCTTTCTTT
TRBJ2-1	TRBV6-1	14	-	TRBD2	CASSINRGGNEQFF	TGTGCCAGCAGTATAAATCGGGGGGGCAATGAGCAGTTCTTC
TRBJ2-7	TRBV27	15	-	TRBD2	CASSLVGRRTYEQYF	TGTGCCAGCAGTTTAGTCGGGAGGCGAACCTACGAGCAGTACTTC
TRBJ2-2	TRBV28	17	few	TRBD2	CASSFVSGRRNTGELFF	TGTGCCAGCAGTTTTGTAAGCGGGAGAAGGAACACCGGGGAGCTGTTTTTT
TRBJ1-6	TRBV4-3	16	few	TRBD1	CASSPGVDRENSPLHF	TGCGCCAGCAGCCCCGGGGTGGACAGGGAAAATTCACCCCTCCACTTT
TRBJ2-4	TRBV6-5	15	-	TRBD2	CASRKYSGVGNIQYF	TGTGCCAGCAGGAAATATAGCGGGGTTGGAAACATTCAGTACTTC
TRBJ2-2	TRBV5-1	16	-	TRBD1	CASSWGTGGGTGELFF	TGCGCCAGCAGCTGGGGGACAGGAGGCGGCACCGGGGAGCTGTTTTTT
TRBJ1-6	TRBV6-5	13	-	-	CASSYTSFSPLHF	TGTGCCAGCAGTTACACTTCCTTTTCACCCCTCCACTTT
TRBJ2-2	TRBV7-2	15	-	-	CASSLMGSPTGELFF	TGTGCCAGCAGCTTAATGGGCTCCCCCACCGGGGAGCTGTTTTTT
TRBJ1-2	TRBV6-1	14	-	TRBD1	CASSGADRGYGYTF	TGTGCCAGCAGTGGGGCGGACAGGGGGTATGGCTACACCTTC
TRBJ1-1	TRBV27	13	-	-	CASGRGLNTEAFF	TGTGCCAGCGGGAGGGGGTTGAACACTGAAGCTTTCTTT
TRBJ2-3	TRBV5-1	16	-	-	CASSLARGGFTDTQYF	TGCGCCAGCAGCTTGGCCCGAGGGGGTTTCACAGATACGCAGTATTTT
TRBJ2-6	TRBV5-4	19	-	TRBD1	CASSLAPGTGGFGANVLTF	TGTGCCAGCAGCTTGGCCCCCGGGACAGGGGGTTTTGGGGCCAACGTCCTGACTTTC
TRBJ1-1	TRBV5-6	15	once	TRBD1	CASSPLQGVNTEAFF	TGTGCCAGCAGCCCCCTACAGGGGGTGAACACTGAAGCTTTCTTT
TRBJ1-2	TRBV2	14	-	TRBD1	CASSPDRSYYGYTF	TGTGCCAGCAGCCCGGACAGGAGTTACTATGGCTACACCTTC
TRBJ1-1	TRBV13	13	-	-	CASSPPLNTEAFF	TGTGCCAGCAGCCCCCCGTTGAACACTGAAGCTTTCTTT
TRBJ2-1	TRBV4-3	14	-	-	CASSHPDRDNEQFF	TGCGCCAGCAGCCATCCAGACAGAGACAATGAGCAGTTCTTC
TRBJ1-2	TRBV7-2	16	-	TRBD1	CASSLGGQGRAYGYTF	TGTGCCAGCAGCCTCGGGGGACAGGGGAGGGCCTATGGCTACACCTTC
TRBJ2-3	TRBV7-6	14	-	-	CASSLPQRTDTQYF	TGTGCCAGCAGCTTACCTCAGAGGACAGATACGCAGTATTTT
TRBJ1-2	TRBV6-5	13	-	-	CASSLGPLFGYTF	TGTGCCAGCAGCCTCGGTCCCCTATTTGGCTACACCTTC
TRBJ2-7	TRBV15	16	-	TRBD2	CATSRGRTSASYEQYF	TGTGCCACCAGCAGAGGAAGGACTAGCGCTTCCTACGAGCAGTACTTC
TRBJ2-7	TRBV7-9	14	-	-	CASSKDRTNYEQYF	TGTGCCAGCAGCAAGGACAGGACTAACTACGAGCAGTACTTC
TRBJ2-7	TRBV7-9	14	-	-	CASWDTLSSYEQYF	TGTGCCAGCTGGGACACACTCAGCTCCTACGAGCAGTACTTC
TRBJ2-2	TRBV2	13	-	-	CASSSDWAGELFF	TGTGCCAGCAGTTCCGACTGGGCCGGGGAGCTGTTTTTT
TRBJ2-2	TRBV5-4	18	-	TRBD2	CASSSLTGTSGYTGELFF	TGTGCCAGCAGCTCCCTCACCGGGACTAGCGGATACACCGGGGAGCTGTTTTTT
TRBJ2-6	TRBV27	18	-	TRBD1	CASRKAGTGSFRANVLTF	TGTGCCAGCAGAAAAGCCGGGACAGGGTCTTTCAGGGCCAACGTCCTGACTTTC
TRBJ2-7	TRBV27	15	-	-	CASSLEGGAGYEQYF	TGTGCCAGCAGTTTAGAAGGAGGCGCCGGCTACGAGCAGTACTTC
TRBJ2-1	TRBV5-1	16	-	-	CASSSGGQWMGDEQFF	TGCGCCAGCAGCTCCGGGGGACAGTGGATGGGGGATGAGCAGTTCTTC
TRBJ2-3	TRBV2	23	-	TRBD2	CASNLRDSTKLAGGPASTDTQYF	TGTGCCAGCAATCTCCGGGACTCAACAAAACTAGCGGGGGGGCCCGCTAGCACAGATACGCAGTATTTT
TRBJ2-3	TRBV7-8	15	-	-	CASSRGGLYTDTQYF	TGTGCCAGCAGCAGGGGGGGACTGTACACAGATACGCAGTATTTT
TRBJ1-3	TRBV28	16	-	-	CASSLGGVRPGNTIYF	TGTGCCAGCAGCCTTGGGGGGGTCCGCCCTGGAAACACCATATATTTT
TRBJ1-1	TRBV7-8	14	-	TRBD1	CASSSTGGAFFAFF	TGTGCCAGCAGCAGTACAGGGGGCGCGTTCTTTGCTTTCTTT
TRBJ2-7	TRBV10-3	15	once	TRBD2	CAISEQTSGSYEQYF	TGTGCCATCAGTGAGCAGACTAGCGGTTCCTACGAGCAGTACTTC
TRBJ2-1	TRBV4-3	12	once	-	CASSLYYNEQFF	TGCGCCAGCAGCCTCTACTACAATGAGCAGTTCTTC
TRBJ2-2	TRBV4-1	15	-	-	CASSRNAGDTGELFF	TGCGCCAGCAGCCGAAACGCAGGGGACACCGGGGAGCTGTTTTTT
TRBJ1-2	TRBV10-3	17	-	-	CAINRPNDSNAVYGYTF	TGTGCCATCAACCGGCCGAATGACAGCAATGCCGTCTATGGCTACACCTTC
TRBJ1-5	TRBV6-1	12	-	-	CASRIGNQPQHF	TGTGCCAGCCGGATCGGGAATCAGCCCCAGCATTTT
TRBJ2-1	TRBV27	18	-	TRBD2	CASNYRASGGPSYNEQFF	TGTGCCAGCAACTACCGGGCTAGCGGGGGGCCGTCCTACAATGAGCAGTTCTTC
TRBJ1-1	TRBV6-6	16	once	TRBD1	CASRKYQTGVNTEAFF	TGTGCCAGCAGAAAGTACCAGACAGGGGTAAACACTGAAGCTTTCTTT